The TCR beta chain under discussion was sequenced for a study of shared clonotypes between healthy human individuals. Study overall: Each donor's CD4 naive and CD4 memory cells filled three plates apiece, CD8 naive two, and CD8 memory one.

Germline lookup yields CDR1 SGDLS and CDR2 YYNGEE. V shed 5 bases and J shed 6 bases, with 5 bases lying between them. CDR3 length: 11 amino acids. Some clones are missing from TCRdb's copy, which holds only in-frame ones; the method was immunoSEQ multiplex PCR. This sample has 2 million to 2.5 million clones, with 80% to 95% found just once. Donors had no recently reported acute infections or vaccinations and were HIV-negative. From CD4+ cells came CD45RA+ naive and CD45RA-negative memory subsets. As for this clone: As yet, its antigen is unknown. This sample includes further DNA sequences coding for the same CDR3.

Study-wide results and caveats: Rarefaction exposed incomplete sorted-subset sequencing despite large depth.

This receptor was identified in a man younger than 35 in good health. Some clones in this sample may be carry-over from other donors' samples. The sample taken for sequencing was naive CD4+ T cells from PBMCs. Subset in this sample: CD45RA+ positively selected. The rearrangement links TRBV9 to TRBJ2-2, with D unclear. This chain's CDR3 is CASSRPGELFF. CDR3 DNA sequence: TGTGCCAGCAGTCGGCCCGGGGAGCTGTTTTTT.